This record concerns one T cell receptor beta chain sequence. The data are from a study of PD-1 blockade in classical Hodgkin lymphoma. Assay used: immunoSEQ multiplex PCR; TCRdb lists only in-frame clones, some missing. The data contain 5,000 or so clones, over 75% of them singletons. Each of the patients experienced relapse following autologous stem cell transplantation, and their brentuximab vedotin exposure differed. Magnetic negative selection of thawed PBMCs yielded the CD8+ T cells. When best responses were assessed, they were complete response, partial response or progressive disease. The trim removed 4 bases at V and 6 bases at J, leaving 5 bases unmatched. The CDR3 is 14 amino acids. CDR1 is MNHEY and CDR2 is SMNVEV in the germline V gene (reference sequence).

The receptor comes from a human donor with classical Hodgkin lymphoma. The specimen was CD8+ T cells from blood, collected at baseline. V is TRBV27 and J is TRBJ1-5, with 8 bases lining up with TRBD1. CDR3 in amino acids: CASSSTGGSQPQHF. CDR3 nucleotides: TGTGCCAGCAGTTCCACAGGGGGAAGTCAGCCCCAGCATTTT.